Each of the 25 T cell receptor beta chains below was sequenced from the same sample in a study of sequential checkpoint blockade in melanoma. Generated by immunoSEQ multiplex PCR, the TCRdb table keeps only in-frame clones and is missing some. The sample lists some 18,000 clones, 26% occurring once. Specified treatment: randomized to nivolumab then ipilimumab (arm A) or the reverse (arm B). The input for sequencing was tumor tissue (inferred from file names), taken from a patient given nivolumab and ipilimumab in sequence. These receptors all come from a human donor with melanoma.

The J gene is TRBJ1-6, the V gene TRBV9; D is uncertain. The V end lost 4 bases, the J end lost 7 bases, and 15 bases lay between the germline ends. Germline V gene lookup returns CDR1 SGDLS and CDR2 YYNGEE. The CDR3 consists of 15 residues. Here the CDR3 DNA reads TGTGCCAGCAGCTCCTTGGCGGTAGGAAATTCACCCCTCCACTTT. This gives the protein CASSSLAVGNSPLHF.

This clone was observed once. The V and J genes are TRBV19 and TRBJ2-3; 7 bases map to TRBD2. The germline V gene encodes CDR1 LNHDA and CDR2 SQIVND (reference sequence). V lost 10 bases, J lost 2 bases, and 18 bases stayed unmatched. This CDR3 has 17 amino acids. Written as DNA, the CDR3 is TGTGCCACCTCACAAGGAGGCGGGAGTTCCTACACAGATACGCAGTATTTT. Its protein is CATSQGGGSSYTDTQYF.

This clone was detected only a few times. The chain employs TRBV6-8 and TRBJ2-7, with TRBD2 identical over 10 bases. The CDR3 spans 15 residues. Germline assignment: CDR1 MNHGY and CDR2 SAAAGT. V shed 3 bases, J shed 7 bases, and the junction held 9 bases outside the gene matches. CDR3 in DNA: TGTGCCAGCAGTTATTCGGCTAGCGGGAGTCAAGAGCAGTACTTC. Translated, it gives CASSYSASGSQEQYF.

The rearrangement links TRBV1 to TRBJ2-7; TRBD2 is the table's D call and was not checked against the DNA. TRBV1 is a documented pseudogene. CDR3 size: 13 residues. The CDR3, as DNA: TGCGCCAGCAGCCAAGATAGCAGCTACGAGCAGTACTTC. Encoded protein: CASSQDSSYEQYF.

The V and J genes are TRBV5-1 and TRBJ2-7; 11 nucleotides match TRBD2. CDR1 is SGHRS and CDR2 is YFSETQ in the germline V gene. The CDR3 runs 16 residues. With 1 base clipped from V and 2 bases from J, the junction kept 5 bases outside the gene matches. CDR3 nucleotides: TGCGCCAGCAGCTTGCTACTAGCGGGAGTGCCCTACGAGCAGTACTTC. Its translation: CASSLLLAGVPYEQYF. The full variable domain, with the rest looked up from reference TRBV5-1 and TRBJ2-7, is KAGVTQTPRYLIKTRGQQVTLSCSPISGHRSVSWYQQTPGQGLQFLFEYFSETQRNKGNFPGRFSGRQFSNSRSEMNVSTLELGDSALYLCASSLLLAGVPYEQYFGPGTRLTVT.

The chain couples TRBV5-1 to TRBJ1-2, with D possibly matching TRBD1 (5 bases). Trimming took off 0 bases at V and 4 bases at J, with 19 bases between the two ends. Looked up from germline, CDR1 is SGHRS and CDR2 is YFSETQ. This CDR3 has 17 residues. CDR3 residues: CASSLEGRGLDLYGYTF. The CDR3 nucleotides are TGCGCCAGCAGCTTGGAGGGTAGGGGACTGGACCTCTATGGCTACACCTTC.

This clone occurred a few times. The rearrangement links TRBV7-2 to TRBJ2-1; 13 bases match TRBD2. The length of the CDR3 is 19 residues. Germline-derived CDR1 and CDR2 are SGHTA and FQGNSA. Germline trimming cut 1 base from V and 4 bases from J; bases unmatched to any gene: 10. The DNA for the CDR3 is TGTGCCAGCAGCTTAGTAGGACTAGCGGGAGCAGACTTATACAATGAGCAGTTCTTC. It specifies CASSLVGLAGADLYNEQFF.

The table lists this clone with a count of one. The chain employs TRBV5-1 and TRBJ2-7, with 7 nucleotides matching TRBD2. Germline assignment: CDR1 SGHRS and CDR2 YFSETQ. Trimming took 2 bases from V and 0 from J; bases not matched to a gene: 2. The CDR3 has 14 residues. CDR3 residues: CASSFAGVSYEQYF. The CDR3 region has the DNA TGCGCCAGCAGCTTTGCGGGGGTCTCCTACGAGCAGTACTTC.

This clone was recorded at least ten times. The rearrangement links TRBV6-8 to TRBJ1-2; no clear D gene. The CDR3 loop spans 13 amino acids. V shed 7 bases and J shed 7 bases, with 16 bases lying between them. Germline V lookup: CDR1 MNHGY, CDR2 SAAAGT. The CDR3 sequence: CASTPSGMSGYTF. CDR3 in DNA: TGTGCCAGCACCCCGAGTGGGATGAGTGGCTACACCTTC.

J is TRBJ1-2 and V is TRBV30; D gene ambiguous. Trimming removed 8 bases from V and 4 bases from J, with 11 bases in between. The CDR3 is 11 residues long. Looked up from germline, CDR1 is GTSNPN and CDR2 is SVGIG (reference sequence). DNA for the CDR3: TGTGCCCTCCCCGGCCTCTATGGCTACACCTTC. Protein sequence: CALPGLYGYTF.

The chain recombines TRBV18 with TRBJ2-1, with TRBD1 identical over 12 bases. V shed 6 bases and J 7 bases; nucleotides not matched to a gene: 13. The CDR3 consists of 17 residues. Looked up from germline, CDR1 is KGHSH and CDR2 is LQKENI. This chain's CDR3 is CASSQIIGTGGRNEQFF. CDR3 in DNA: TGTGCCAGCTCTCAAATCATCGGGACAGGGGGCAGGAATGAGCAGTTCTTC.

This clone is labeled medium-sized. As DNA, the CDR3 is TGTGCCAGTAGTACCCCGGGTAGGTTAGACCGCGATGAGCAGTTCTTC. Its translation is CASSTPGRLDRDEQFF. This chain joins TRBV19 and TRBJ2-1, with D unresolved. CDR1 and CDR2 (germline): LNHDA, SQIVND (reference sequence). The CDR3 covers 16 residues. V was trimmed by 4 bases and J by 8 bases, leaving 21 bases between them.

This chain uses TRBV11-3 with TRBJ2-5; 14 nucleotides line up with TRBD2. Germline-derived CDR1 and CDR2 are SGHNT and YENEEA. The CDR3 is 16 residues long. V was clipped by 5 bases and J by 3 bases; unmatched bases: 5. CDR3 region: CASSKGLAGVKETQYF. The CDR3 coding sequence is TGTGCCAGCAGCAAGGGACTAGCGGGAGTAAAAGAGACCCAGTACTTC.

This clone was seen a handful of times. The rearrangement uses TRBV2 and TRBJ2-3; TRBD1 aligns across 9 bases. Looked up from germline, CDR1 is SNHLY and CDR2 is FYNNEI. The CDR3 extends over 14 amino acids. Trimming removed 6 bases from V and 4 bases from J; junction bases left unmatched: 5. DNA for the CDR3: TGTGCCAGCAGCCCGGACAGGGGTGCAGATACGCAGTATTTT. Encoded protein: CASSPDRGADTQYF.

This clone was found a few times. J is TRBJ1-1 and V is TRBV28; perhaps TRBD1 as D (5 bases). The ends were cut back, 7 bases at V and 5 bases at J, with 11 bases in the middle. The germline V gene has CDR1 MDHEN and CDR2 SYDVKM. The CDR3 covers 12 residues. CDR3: CASTAGSTEAFF. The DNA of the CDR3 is TGTGCCAGCACGGCAGGGAGTACTGAAGCTTTCTTT.

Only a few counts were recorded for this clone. The CDR3: CASSLGENSGNTIYF. CDR3 nucleotides: TGTGCCAGCAGCTTAGGGGAGAACTCTGGAAACACCATATATTTT. The chain carries TRBV11-3 and TRBJ1-3, with no clear D. V shed 1 base and J shed 0 bases, with 7 bases lying between them. The germline CDR1 and CDR2 sequences are SGHNT and YENEEA. The CDR3 has 15 residues.

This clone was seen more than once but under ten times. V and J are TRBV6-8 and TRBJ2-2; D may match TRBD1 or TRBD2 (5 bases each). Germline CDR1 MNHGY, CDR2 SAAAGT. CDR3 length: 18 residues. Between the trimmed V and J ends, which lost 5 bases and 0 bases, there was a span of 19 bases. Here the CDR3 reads CASSRLPVLGANTGELFF. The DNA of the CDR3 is TGTGCCAGCAGTCGACTCCCCGTACTAGGGGCGAACACCGGGGAGCTGTTTTTT.

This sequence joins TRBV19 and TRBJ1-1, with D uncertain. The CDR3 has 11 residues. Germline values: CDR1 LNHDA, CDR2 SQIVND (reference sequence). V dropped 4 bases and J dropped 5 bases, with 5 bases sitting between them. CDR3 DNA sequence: TGTGCCAGTAGTACAGAAACTGAAGCTTTCTTT. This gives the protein CASSTETEAFF.

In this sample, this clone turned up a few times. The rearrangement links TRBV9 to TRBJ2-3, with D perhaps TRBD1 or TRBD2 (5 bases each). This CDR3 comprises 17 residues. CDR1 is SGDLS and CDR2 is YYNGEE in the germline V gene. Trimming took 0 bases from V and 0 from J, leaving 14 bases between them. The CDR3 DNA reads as TGTGCCAGCAGCGTAGAAAGGGACCGGCCAAGCACAGATACGCAGTATTTT. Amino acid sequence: CASSVERDRPSTDTQYF.

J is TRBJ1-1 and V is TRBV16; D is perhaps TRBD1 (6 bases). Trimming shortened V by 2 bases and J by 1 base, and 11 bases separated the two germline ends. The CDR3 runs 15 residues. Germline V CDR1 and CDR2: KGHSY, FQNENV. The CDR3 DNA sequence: TGTGCCAGCAGCCAAAGCAGGGGTTGGAACACTGAAGCTTTCTTT. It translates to CASSQSRGWNTEAFF.

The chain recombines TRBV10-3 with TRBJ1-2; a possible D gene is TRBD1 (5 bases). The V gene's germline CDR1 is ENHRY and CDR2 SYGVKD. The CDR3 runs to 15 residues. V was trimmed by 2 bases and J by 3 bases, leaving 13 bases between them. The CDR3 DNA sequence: TGTGCCATCAGTGAGCCGACAGACTTTTACTATGGCTACACCTTC. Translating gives CAISEPTDFYYGYTF.

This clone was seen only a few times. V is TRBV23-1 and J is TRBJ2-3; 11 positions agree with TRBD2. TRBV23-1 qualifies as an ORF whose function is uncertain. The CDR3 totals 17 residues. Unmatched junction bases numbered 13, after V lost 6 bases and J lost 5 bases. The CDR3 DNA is TGCGCCAGCAGCCAAGATCTTAGCGGGGGGGCGGTAGATACGCAGTATTTT. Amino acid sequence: CASSQDLSGGAVDTQYF.

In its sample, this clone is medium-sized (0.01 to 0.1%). DNA of the CDR3: TGTGCCAGCAGCACCCCCGGGACATTATCTGAAGCTTTCTTT. Amino acids: CASSTPGTLSEAFF. The gene calls are TRBV6-8 and TRBJ1-1; weak D call: TRBD1 (6 bases). Deletions cut 6 bases from V and 6 bases from J, with 17 bases between. CDR3 length equals 14 residues. Germline CDR1 is MNHGY and CDR2 is SAAAGT.

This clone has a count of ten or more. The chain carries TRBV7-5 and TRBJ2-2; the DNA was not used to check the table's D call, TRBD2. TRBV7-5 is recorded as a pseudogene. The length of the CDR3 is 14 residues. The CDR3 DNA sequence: TGTGCCAGCAGACCCGGAGGGAACACCGGGGAGCTGTTTTTT. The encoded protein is CASRPGGNTGELFF.

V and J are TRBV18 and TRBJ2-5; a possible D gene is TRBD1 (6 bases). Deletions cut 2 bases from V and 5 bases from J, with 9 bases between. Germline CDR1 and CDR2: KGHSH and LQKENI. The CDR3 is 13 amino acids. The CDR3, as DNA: TGTGCCAGCTCACCAGGGGGCCGGGAGACCCAGTACTTC. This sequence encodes CASSPGGRETQYF.